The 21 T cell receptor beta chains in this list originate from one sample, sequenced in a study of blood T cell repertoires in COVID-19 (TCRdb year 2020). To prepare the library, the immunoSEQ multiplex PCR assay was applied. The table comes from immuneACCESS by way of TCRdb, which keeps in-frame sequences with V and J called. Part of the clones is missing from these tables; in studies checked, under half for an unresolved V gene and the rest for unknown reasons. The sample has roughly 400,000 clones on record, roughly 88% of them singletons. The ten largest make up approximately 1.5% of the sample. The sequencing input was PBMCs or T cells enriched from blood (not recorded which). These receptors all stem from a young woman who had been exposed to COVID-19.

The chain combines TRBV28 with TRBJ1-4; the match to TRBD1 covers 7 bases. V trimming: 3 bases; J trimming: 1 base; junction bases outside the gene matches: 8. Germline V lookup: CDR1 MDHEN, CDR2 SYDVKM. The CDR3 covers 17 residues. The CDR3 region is CASSFLDRVETNEKLFF. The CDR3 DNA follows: TGTGCCAGCAGTTTCCTTGACAGGGTGGAAACTAATGAAAAACTGTTTTTT.

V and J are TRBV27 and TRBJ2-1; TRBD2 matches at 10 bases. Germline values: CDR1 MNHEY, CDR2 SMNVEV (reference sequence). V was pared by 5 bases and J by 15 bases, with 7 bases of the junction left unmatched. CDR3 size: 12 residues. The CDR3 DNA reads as TGTGCCAGCAGTGATAGCGGGAGGCCTCGGTTCTTC. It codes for CASSDSGRPRFF.

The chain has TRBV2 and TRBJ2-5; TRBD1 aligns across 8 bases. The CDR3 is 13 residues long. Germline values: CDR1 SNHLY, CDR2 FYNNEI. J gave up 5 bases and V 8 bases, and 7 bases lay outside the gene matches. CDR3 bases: TGTGCCAGCCTCCCGGACAGGGACGAGACCCAGTACTTC. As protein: CASLPDRDETQYF.

The CDR3 region is CASSLTVPSSYNSPLHF. CDR3 DNA: TGTGCCAGCAGTCTGACAGTTCCAAGCTCCTATAATTCACCCCTCCACTTT. The chain joins TRBV28 to TRBJ1-6, with a weak D call TRBD1 (5 bases). CDR1 MDHEN and CDR2 SYDVKM come from the germline V gene. The CDR3 has 17 amino acids. The V and J ends lost 5 bases and 0 bases respectively, with 14 bases between them.

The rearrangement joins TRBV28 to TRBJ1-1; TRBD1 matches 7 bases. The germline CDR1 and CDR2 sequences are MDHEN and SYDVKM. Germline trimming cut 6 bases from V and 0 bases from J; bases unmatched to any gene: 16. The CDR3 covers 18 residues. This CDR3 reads CASSSDPGTVIMNTEAFF. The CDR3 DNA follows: TGTGCCAGCAGCTCAGACCCCGGGACAGTTATCATGAACACTGAAGCTTTCTTT.

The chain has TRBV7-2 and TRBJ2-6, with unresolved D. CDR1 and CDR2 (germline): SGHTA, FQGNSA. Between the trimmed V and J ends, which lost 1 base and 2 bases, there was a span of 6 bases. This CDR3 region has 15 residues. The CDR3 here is CASSLERAGANVLTF. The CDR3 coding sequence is TGTGCCAGCAGCTTAGAGAGAGCTGGGGCCAACGTCCTGACTTTC.

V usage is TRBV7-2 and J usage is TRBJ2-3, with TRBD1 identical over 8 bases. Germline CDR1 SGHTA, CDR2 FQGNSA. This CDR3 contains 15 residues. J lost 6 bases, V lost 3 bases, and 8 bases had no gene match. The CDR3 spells CASSFWAGGGDTQYF. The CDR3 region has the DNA TGTGCCAGCAGCTTTTGGGCAGGGGGCGGGGATACGCAGTATTTT. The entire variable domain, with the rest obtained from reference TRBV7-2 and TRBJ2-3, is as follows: GAGVSQSPSNKVTEKGKDVELRCDPISGHTALYWYRQSLGQGLEFLIYFQGNSAPDKSGLPSDRFSAERTGGSVSTLTIQRTQQEDSAVYLCASSFWAGGGDTQYFGPGTRLTVL.

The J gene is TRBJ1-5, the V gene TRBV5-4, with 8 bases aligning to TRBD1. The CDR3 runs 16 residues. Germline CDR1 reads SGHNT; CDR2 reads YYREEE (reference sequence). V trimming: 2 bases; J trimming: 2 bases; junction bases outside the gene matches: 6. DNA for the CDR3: TGTGCCAGCAGCTTAGGTGGACAGGGTGGCAATCAGCCCCAGCATTTT. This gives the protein CASSLGGQGGNQPQHF.

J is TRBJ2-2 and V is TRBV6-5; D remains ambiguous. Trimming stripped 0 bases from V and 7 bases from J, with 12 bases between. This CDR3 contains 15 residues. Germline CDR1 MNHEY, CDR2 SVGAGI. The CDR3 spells CASSYSLTFIGELFF. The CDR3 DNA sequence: TGTGCCAGCAGTTACTCGCTGACTTTCATCGGGGAGCTGTTTTTT.

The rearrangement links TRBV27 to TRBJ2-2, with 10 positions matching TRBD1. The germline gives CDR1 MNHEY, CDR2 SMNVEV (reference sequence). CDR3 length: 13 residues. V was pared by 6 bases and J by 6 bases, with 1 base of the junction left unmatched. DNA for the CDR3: TGTGCCAGCAGGGACAGGGGGTCCGGGGAGCTGTTTTTT. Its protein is CASRDRGSGELFF.

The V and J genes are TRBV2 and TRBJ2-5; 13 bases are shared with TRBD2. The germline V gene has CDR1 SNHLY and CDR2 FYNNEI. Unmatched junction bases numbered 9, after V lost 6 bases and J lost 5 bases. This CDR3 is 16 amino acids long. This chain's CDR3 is CASRQTSGGAGETQYF. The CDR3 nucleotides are TGTGCCAGCAGGCAAACTAGCGGGGGGGCCGGCGAGACCCAGTACTTC.

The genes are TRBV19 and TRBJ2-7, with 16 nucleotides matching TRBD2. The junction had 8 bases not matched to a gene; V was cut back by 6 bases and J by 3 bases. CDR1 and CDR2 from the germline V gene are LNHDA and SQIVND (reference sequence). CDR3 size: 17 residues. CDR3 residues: CASRSSGTSGRVYEQYF. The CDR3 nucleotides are TGTGCCAGTAGATCATCCGGGACTAGCGGGAGGGTCTACGAGCAGTACTTC.

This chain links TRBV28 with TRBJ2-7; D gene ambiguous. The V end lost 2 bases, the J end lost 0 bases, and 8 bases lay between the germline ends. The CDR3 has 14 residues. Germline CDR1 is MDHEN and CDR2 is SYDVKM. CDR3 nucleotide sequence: TGTGCCAGCAGTTTAGGCATTCACTCCTACGAGCAGTACTTC. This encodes CASSLGIHSYEQYF.

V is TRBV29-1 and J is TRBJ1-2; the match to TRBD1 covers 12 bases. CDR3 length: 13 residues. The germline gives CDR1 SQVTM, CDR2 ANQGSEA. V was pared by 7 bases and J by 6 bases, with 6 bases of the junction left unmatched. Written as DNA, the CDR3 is TGCAGCGGCGACGGGACAGGGGGCGATGGCTACACCTTC. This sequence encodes CSGDGTGGDGYTF.

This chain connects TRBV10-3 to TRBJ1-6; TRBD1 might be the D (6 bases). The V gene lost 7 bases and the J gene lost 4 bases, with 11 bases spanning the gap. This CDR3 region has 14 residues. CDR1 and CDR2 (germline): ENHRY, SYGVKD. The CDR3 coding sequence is TGTGCCATCAATGGAGGACAGTATAATTCACCCCTCCACTTT. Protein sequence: CAINGGQYNSPLHF.

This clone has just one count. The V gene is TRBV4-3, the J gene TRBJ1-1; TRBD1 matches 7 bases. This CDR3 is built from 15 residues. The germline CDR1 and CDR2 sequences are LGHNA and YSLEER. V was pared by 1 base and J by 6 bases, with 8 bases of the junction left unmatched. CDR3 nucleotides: TGCGCCAGCAGCCAAGTGGACAGGAAGGTCGCTGAAGCTTTCTTT. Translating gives CASSQVDRKVAEAFF.

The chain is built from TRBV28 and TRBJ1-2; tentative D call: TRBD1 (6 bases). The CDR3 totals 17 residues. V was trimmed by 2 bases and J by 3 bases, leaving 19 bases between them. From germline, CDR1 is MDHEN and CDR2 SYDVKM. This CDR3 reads CASSLGDLQGPYYGYTF. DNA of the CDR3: TGTGCCAGCAGTTTAGGGGACCTACAGGGTCCCTACTATGGCTACACCTTC.

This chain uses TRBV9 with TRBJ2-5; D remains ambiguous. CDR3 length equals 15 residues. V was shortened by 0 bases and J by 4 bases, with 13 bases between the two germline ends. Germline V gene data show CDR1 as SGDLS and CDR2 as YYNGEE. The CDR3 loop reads CASSVALAERETQYF. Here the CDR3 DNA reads TGTGCCAGCAGCGTAGCACTTGCTGAGAGAGAGACCCAGTACTTC.

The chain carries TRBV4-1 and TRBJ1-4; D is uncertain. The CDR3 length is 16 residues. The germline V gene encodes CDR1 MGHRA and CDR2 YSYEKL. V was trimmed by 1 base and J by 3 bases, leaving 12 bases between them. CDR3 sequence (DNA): TGCGCCAGCAGCCAAGTAAACGGGAGGGCTAATGAAAAACTGTTTTTT. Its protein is CASSQVNGRANEKLFF.

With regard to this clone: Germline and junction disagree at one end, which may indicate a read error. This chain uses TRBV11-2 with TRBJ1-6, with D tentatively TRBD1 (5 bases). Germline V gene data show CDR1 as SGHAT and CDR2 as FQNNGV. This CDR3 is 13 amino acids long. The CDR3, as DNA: TGCCAGGGTCCTTTGATCTATAATTCACCCCTCCACTTT. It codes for CQGPLIYNSPLHF.

CDR3 bases: TGTGCCAGCAGTTTACAGTTGGGACAGATCTACGAGCAGTACTTC. Translated: CASSLQLGQIYEQYF. The chain links TRBV28 to TRBJ2-7; 7 nucleotides agree with TRBD1. The length of the CDR3 is 15 residues. The V and J ends lost 2 bases and 3 bases, in that order; junction bases with no gene match: 7. Per germline, CDR1 MDHEN and CDR2 SYDVKM.